This T cell receptor beta chain derives from a study of shared clonotypes between healthy human individuals. The V end lost 4 bases, the J end lost 2 bases, and 11 bases lay between the germline ends. CDR3 length equals 14 residues. Germline V gives CDR1 ENHRY, CDR2 SYGVKD. An approximately 180 ng quantity of DNA, around 30,000 T cell genomes, went into the sorted-subset replicate PCRs. Assay: immunoSEQ multiplex PCR; the TCRdb copy retains only in-frame clones and omits some. The top ten clones hold 0.1% to 0.15% of a sample with some 2,000,000 clones, 95% of them seen once. Notes on this clone: Antigen unknown.

Points from the study as a whole: Investigators collected only blood, and repertoires in tissues likely differ. Shared clonotypes across all four donors exceeded non-shared ones in generation probability.

This chain joins TRBV10-3 and TRBJ1-2, with TRBD1 as a possible D gene (6 bases). The sequence was collected from a man aged 18 to 29 in good health. Specimen: naive CD4+ T cells sorted from blood. Subset denoted: CD45RA+ positively selected. The CDR3 is CAISGNGQNYGYTF. DNA for the CDR3: TGTGCCATCAGTGGGAACGGACAGAACTATGGCTACACCTTC.